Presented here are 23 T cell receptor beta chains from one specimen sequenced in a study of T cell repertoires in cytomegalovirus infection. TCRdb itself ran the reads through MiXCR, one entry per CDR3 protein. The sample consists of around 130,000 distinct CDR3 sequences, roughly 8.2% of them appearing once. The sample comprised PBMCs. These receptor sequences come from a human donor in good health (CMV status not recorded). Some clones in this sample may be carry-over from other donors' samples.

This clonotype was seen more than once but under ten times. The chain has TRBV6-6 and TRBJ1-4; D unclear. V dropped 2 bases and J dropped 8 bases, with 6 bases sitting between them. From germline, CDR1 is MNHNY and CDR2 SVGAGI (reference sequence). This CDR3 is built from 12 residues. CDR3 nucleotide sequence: TGTGCCAGCAGTTACGGGTGGGAAAAACTGTTTTTT. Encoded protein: CASSYGWEKLFF.

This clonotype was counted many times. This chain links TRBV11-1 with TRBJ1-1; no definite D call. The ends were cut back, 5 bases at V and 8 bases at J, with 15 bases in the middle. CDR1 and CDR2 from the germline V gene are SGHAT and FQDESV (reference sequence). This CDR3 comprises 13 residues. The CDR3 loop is CASSPSKAGEAFF. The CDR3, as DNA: TGTGCCAGCAGCCCTTCTAAGGCGGGAGAAGCTTTCTTT.

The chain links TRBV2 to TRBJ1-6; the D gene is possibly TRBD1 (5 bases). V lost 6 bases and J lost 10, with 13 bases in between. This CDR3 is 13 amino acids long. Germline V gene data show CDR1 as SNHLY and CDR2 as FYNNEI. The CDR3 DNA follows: TGTGCCAGCAGGACCGGGGGTCAATCACCCCTCCACTTT. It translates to CASRTGGQSPLHF. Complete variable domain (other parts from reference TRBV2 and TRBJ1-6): EPEVTQTPSHQVTQMGQEVILRCVPISNHLYFYWYRQILGQKVEFLVSFYNNEISEKSEIFDDQFSVERPDGSNFTLKIRSTKLEDSAMYFCASRTGGQSPLHFGNGTRLTVT.

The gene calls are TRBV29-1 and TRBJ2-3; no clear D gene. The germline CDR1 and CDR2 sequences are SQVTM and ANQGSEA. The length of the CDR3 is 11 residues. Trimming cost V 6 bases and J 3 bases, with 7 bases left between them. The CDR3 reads CSVLNTDTQYF. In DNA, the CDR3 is TGCAGCGTCCTAAATACAGATACGCAGTATTTT.

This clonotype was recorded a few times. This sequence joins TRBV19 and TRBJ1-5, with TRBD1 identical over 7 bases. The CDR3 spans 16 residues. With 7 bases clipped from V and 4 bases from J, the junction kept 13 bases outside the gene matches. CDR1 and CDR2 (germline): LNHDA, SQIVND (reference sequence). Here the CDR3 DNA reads TGTGCCAGTATCCCCGACAGGGATGGGATTAATCAGCCCCAGCATTTT. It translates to CASIPDRDGINQPQHF.

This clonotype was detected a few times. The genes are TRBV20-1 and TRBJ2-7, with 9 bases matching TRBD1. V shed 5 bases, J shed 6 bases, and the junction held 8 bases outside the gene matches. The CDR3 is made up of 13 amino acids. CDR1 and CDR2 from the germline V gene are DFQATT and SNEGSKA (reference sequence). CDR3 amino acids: CSAAGQGFGEQYF. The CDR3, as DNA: TGCAGTGCTGCGGGACAGGGTTTCGGCGAGCAGTACTTC.

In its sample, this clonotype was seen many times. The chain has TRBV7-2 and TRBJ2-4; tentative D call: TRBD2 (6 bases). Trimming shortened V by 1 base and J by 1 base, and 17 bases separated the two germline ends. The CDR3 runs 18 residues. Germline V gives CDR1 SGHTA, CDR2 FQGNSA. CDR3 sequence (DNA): TGTGCCAGCAGCTTAGTTTCGGGCGGGGCGTCCGCCAAAAACATTCAGTACTTC. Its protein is CASSLVSGGASAKNIQYF. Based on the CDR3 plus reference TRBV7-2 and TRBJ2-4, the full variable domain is GAGVSQSPSNKVTEKGKDVELRCDPISGHTALYWYRQSLGQGLEFLIYFQGNSAPDKSGLPSDRFSAERTGGSVSTLTIQRTQQEDSAVYLCASSLVSGGASAKNIQYFGAGTRLSVL.

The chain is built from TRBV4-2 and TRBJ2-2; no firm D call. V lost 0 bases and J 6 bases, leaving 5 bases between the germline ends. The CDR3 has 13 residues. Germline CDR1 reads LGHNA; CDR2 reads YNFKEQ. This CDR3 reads CASSQDGAGELFF. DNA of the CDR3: TGTGCCAGCAGCCAAGATGGCGCCGGGGAGCTGTTTTTT.

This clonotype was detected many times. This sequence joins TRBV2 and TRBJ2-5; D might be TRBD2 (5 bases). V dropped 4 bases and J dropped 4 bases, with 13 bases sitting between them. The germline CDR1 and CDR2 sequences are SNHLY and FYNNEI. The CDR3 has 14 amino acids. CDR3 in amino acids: CASSVDSPRETQYF. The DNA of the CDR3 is TGTGCCAGCAGTGTGGACTCTCCTCGAGAGACCCAGTACTTC.

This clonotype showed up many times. The CDR3 loop reads CASSAPGLTEAFF. The CDR3 DNA sequence: TGTGCCAGCAGCGCCCCAGGGCTTACTGAAGCTTTCTTT. The V call is TRBV7-9, the J call TRBJ1-1; a possible D gene is TRBD1 (5 bases). Germline assignment: CDR1 SEHNR and CDR2 FQNEAQ (reference sequence). CDR3 size: 13 residues. Deletions cut 5 bases from V and 5 bases from J, with 12 bases between.

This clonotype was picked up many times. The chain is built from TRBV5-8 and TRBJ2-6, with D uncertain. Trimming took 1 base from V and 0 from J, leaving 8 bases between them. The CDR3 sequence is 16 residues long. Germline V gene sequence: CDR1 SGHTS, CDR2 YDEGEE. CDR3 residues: CASSLRSNSGANVLTF. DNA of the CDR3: TGTGCCAGCAGCTTGAGATCGAACTCTGGGGCCAACGTCCTGACTTTC. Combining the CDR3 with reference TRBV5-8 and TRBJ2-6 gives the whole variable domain EAGVTQSPTHLIKTRGQQATLRCSPISGHTSVYWYQQALGLGLQFLLWYDEGEERNRGNFPPRFSGRQFPNYSSELNVNALELEDSALYLCASSLRSNSGANVLTFGAGSRLTVL.

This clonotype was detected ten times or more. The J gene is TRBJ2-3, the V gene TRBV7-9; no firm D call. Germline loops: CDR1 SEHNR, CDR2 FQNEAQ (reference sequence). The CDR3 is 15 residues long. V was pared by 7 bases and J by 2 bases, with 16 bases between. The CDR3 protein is CASTPLLETTDTQYF. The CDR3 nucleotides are TGTGCCAGCACCCCTCTGTTGGAGACCACAGATACGCAGTATTTT.

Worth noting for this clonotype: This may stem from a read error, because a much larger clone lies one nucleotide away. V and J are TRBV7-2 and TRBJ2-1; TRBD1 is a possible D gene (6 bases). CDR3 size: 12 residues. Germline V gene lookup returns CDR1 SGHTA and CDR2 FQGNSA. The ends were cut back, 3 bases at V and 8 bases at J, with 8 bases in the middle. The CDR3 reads CASSFRGDEQFF. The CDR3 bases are TGTGCCAGCAGCTTCAGGGGTGATGAGCAGTTCTTC.

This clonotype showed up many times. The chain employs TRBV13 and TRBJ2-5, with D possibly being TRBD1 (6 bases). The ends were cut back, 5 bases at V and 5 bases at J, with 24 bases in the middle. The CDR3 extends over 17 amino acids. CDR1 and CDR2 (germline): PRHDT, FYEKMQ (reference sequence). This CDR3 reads CASSPPDSGALGETQYF. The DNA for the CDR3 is TGTGCCAGCAGCCCGCCGGACTCAGGGGCGCTGGGCGAGACCCAGTACTTC.

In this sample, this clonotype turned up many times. The CDR3 sequence is CASSPNPYMDNEQFF. CDR3 DNA: TGTGCCAGCAGTCCGAACCCTTACATGGACAATGAGCAGTTCTTC. The chain has TRBV6-5 and TRBJ2-1; D is uncertain. V shed 5 bases and J shed 5 bases, with 16 bases lying between them. Per the germline V gene, CDR1 is MNHEY and CDR2 is SVGAGI. The CDR3 is 15 residues long.

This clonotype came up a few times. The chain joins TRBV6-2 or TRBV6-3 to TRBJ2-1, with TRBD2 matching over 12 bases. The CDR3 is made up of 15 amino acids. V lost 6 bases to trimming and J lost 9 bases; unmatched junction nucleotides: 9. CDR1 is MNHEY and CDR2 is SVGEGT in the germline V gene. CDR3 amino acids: CASRPGLAGLAEQFF. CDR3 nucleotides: TGTGCCAGCAGACCCGGACTAGCGGGGTTGGCTGAGCAGTTCTTC.

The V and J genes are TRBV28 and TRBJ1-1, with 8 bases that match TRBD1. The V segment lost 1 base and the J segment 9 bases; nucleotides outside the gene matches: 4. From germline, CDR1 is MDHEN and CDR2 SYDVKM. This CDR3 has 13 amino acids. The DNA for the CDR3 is TGTGCCAGCAGTTTATCGACAGGGGTGAAAGCTTTCTTT. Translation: CASSLSTGVKAFF.

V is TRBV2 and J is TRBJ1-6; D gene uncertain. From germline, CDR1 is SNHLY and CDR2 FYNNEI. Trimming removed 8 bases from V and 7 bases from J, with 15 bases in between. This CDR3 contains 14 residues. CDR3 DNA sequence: TGTGCCAGCTCAAACACCCGCCGGAATTCACCCCTCCACTTT. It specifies CASSNTRRNSPLHF.

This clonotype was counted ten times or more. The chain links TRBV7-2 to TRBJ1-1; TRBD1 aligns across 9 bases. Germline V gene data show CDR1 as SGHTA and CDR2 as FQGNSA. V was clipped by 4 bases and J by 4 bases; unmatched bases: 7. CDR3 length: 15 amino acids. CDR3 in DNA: TGTGCCAGCAGCTGGTCAACAGGGGGCGGCACTGAAGCTTTCTTT. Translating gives CASSWSTGGGTEAFF.

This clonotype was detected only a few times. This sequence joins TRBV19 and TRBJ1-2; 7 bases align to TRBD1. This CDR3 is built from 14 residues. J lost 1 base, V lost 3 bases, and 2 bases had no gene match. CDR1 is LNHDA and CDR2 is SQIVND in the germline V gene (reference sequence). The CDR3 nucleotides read TGTGCCAGTAGTATCGGACAGGTTAACTATGGCTACACCTTC. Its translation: CASSIGQVNYGYTF.

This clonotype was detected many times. The CDR3 bases are TGTGCCACCAGTGATAGGACAGGACCCTACGAGCAGTACTTC. Its translation is CATSDRTGPYEQYF. The chain couples TRBV24-1 to TRBJ2-7, with 7 nucleotides matching TRBD1. Germline CDR1 and CDR2: KGHDR and SFDVKD. V lost 3 bases and J lost 2; bases outside the gene matches: 3. The CDR3 has 14 residues.

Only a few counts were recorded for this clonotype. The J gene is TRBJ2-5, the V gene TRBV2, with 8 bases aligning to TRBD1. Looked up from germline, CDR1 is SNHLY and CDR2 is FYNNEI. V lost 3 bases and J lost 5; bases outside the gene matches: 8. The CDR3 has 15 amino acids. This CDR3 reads CASSEDREYMETQYF. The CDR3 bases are TGTGCCAGCAGTGAGGACAGGGAGTATATGGAGACCCAGTACTTC. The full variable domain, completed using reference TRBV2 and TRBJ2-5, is EPEVTQTPSHQVTQMGQEVILRCVPISNHLYFYWYRQILGQKVEFLVSFYNNEISEKSEIFDDQFSVERPDGSNFTLKIRSTKLEDSAMYFCASSEDREYMETQYFGPGTRLLVL.

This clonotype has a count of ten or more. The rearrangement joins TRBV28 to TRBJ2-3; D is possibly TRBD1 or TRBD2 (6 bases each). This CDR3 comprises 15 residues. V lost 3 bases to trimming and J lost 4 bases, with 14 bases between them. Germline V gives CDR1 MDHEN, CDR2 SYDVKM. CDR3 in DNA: TGTGCCAGCAGTTTTGGGGGGAACAGGGCAGATACGCAGTATTTT. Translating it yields CASSFGGNRADTQYF.